This T cell receptor (beta chain) was sequenced during a study of shared clonotypes between healthy human individuals. Assay used: immunoSEQ multiplex PCR; TCRdb lists only in-frame clones, some missing. The sample contains about 820,000 clones, roughly 92% of which appear only once. Trimming took 0 bases from V and 5 from J; bases not matched to a gene: 9. From germline, CDR1 is KGHSH and CDR2 LQKENI. This CDR3 comprises 17 residues. Naive CD8 isolation took CD45RO-negative cells positively selected for CCR7 and excluded terminally differentiated effector memory CD45RA+ cells. The V call is TRBV18, the J call TRBJ2-3; 9 bases fit TRBD2. The receptor was derived from a man aged 30 to 39 in good health. The sample taken for sequencing was naive CD8+ T cells sorted from blood. DNA for the CDR3: TGTGCCAGCTCACCACCGGTGGCTAGCGGGGCCTTAGATACGCAGTATTTT. It encodes CASSPPVASGALDTQYF.